The 7 T cell receptor beta chains in this list originate from one sample, sequenced in a study of stem cell transplantation in POMP-related autoinflammatory disease. Method: immunoSEQ multiplex PCR; TCRdb's copy keeps in-frame clones and lacks some. This table has roughly 2,700 clones, 75% to 95% appearing once. The sequenced sample was CD4+ follicular helper T cells (Tfh) from PBMCs, obtained after stem cell transplantation. The receptors come from a human patient with POMP-related autoinflammation and immune dysregulation (PRAID). The T cells may partly be graft donor cells.

The chain couples TRBV19 to TRBJ2-5; 7 nucleotides agree with TRBD2. In germline, CDR1 is LNHDA, CDR2 SQIVND (reference sequence). The CDR3 extends over 12 amino acids. V lost 8 bases, J lost 1 base, and 1 base stayed unmatched. This CDR3 is CASGLGQETQYF. CDR3 DNA sequence: TGTGCCAGTGGACTAGGCCAAGAGACCCAGTACTTC.

This sequence joins TRBV5-6 and TRBJ1-1; 7 bases match TRBD1. Germline lookup yields CDR1 SGHDT and CDR2 YYEEEE. The CDR3 sequence is 14 residues long. V lost 1 base and J lost 5; bases outside the gene matches: 5. CDR3 nucleotide sequence: TGTGCCAGCAGCTTGAACAGGGGAGGGACTGAAGCTTTCTTT. Residues: CASSLNRGGTEAFF.

This clone was observed a single time. V gene TRBV4-1 combines with J gene TRBJ2-2; D remains unclear. V lost 1 base, J lost 2 bases, and 11 bases lay in between. The CDR3 totals 16 residues. Germline CDR1 MGHRA, CDR2 YSYEKL. DNA for the CDR3: TGCGCCAGCAGCCAAGTACCGTCAACTAACACCGGGGAGCTGTTTTTT. Translated, it gives CASSQVPSTNTGELFF.

The rearrangement uses TRBV7-9 and TRBJ2-2; weak D call: TRBD1 (5 bases). Trimming shortened V by 5 bases and J by 2 bases, and 15 bases separated the two germline ends. This CDR3 is 16 amino acids long. Germline V gene lookup returns CDR1 SEHNR and CDR2 FQNEAQ (reference sequence). CDR3 sequence: CASSHIQTVNTGELFF. The CDR3 bases are TGTGCCAGCAGCCACATCCAGACAGTAAACACCGGGGAGCTGTTTTTT.

The chain carries TRBV10-1 and TRBJ2-3; 13 bases line up with TRBD2. Trimming removed 3 bases from V and 4 bases from J; junction bases left unmatched: 10. CDR1 and CDR2 from the germline V gene are WNHNN and SYGVQD (reference sequence). This CDR3 has 18 amino acids. The CDR3 loop reads CASSDPRTSGSDPDTQYF. CDR3 bases: TGCGCCAGCAGTGATCCCCGGACTAGCGGGAGTGACCCAGATACGCAGTATTTT.

The CDR3 nucleotides read TGTGCCAGCAGTACCCAGGGGGTTTGGACCGGGGAGCTGTTTTTT. Residues: CASSTQGVWTGELFF. The chain recombines TRBV6-5 with TRBJ2-2, with 7 bases identical to TRBD1. This CDR3 comprises 15 residues. V gave up 5 bases and J gave up 5 bases; unmatched junction bases: 8. The V gene's germline CDR1 is MNHEY and CDR2 SVGAGI.

The chain is built from TRBV6-5 and TRBJ1-5, with TRBD1 identical over 7 bases. The length of the CDR3 is 15 residues. V dropped 4 bases and J dropped 1; count of bases not matched to a gene: 4. The V gene's germline CDR1 is MNHEY and CDR2 SVGAGI. DNA of the CDR3: TGTGCCAGCAGTTTGACAGGGAAGAGCAATCAGCCCCAGCATTTT. It encodes CASSLTGKSNQPQHF.